This TCR beta chain was identified during a study of OX40 agonist ivuxolimab in advanced cancers. Overall study: Across the patients, intravenous ivuxolimab was delivered every 2 weeks at 0.01 to 10 mg/kg. Two cutaneous melanoma patients and one hepatocellular carcinoma patient, three in all, had partial responses. General study results and limits: Some nonresponders likewise displayed low normalized T-cell clonal expansion. Expanded clones were, on average, more numerous in CD8+ T cells than in CD4+.

Repertoires were generated with immunoSEQ multiplex PCR, while TCRdb's copy carries only in-frame clones and drops some. The sample shows tens of thousands of clones, about 93% of them seen only once. V lost 6 bases to trimming and J lost 3 bases, with 12 bases between them. In germline, CDR1 is SQVTM, CDR2 ANQGSEA. CDR3 length: 12 residues. This clone was seen only once. Its antigen is unidentified. The chain couples TRBV29-1 to TRBJ2-7; the D is unclear. The TCR originated in an adult with an advanced solid tumor such as melanoma, head and neck, liver or kidney cancer. The material was CD4+ or CD8+ T cells sorted from blood, obtained in a trial of the OX40 agonist ivuxolimab. CDR3 amino acids: CSVRLTGYEQYF. CDR3 coding DNA: TGCAGCGTGCGCTTGACTGGCTACGAGCAGTACTTC.